The 21 T cell receptor beta chains given below trace back to one sample, sequenced in a study of CD8 T cells in ankylosing spondylitis. MiXCR, run by TCRdb on the 5' RACE reads, gives a single entry per CDR3 protein. The sample has 150,000 to 200,000 distinct CDR3 sequences, around a sixth seen once. Sequenced: blood, either unsorted or a sorted T cell fraction (not recorded which). These receptors originate from a male donor aged 10 to 30 with ankylosing spondylitis or in good health (not recorded which).

This clonotype appeared many times. This chain connects TRBV5-1 to TRBJ2-4; the match to TRBD2 covers 11 bases. The length of the CDR3 is 18 residues. Germline V gene sequence: CDR1 SGHRS, CDR2 YFSETQ. V shed 0 bases, J shed 1 base, and the junction held 6 bases outside the gene matches. CDR3 residues: CASSLGGGLADAKNIQYF. The CDR3 DNA reads as TGCGCCAGCAGCTTGGGGGGGGGACTAGCGGACGCCAAAAACATTCAGTACTTC.

In this sample, this clonotype turned up many times. The J gene is TRBJ1-2, the V gene TRBV29-1, with D unresolved. The CDR3 is made up of 11 amino acids. Germline V gene data show CDR1 as SQVTM and CDR2 as ANQGSEA. The V and J ends lost 2 bases and 4 bases respectively, with 5 bases between them. Written as DNA, the CDR3 is TGCAGCGTTGAACGTACCTATGGCTACACCTTC. Its translation is CSVERTYGYTF.

This clonotype has just one count. This rearrangement joins TRBV19 to TRBJ2-1; possible D gene TRBD1, 5 bases. Germline lookup yields CDR1 LNHDA and CDR2 SQIVND (reference sequence). V dropped 6 bases and J dropped 0 bases, with 15 bases sitting between them. The CDR3 consists of 16 residues. In DNA form, the CDR3 reads TGTGCCAGTAGAATACAGGTTTCCAGCTCCTACAATGAGCAGTTCTTC. Residues: CASRIQVSSSYNEQFF.

J is TRBJ2-5 and V is TRBV12-3 or TRBV12-4; D is undetermined. The CDR3 sequence is 13 residues long. Trimming stripped 3 bases from V and 2 bases from J, with 7 bases between. CDR3 sequence (DNA): TGTGCCAGCAGTTTCGTGGGACAAGAGACCCAGTACTTC. This sequence encodes CASSFVGQETQYF.

The chain joins TRBV3-1 to TRBJ2-3; no definite D call. The V gene lost 0 bases and the J gene lost 0 bases, with 4 bases spanning the gap. Germline lookup yields CDR1 LGHDT and CDR2 YNNKEL (reference sequence). The CDR3 length is 14 residues. CDR3 sequence (DNA): TGTGCCAGCAGCCAAGATTTTAGCACAGATACGCAGTATTTT. Translated: CASSQDFSTDTQYF.

This clonotype was seen many times. This chain joins TRBV6-5 and TRBJ2-5; D perhaps matches TRBD1 (6 bases). CDR1 is MNHEY and CDR2 is SVGAGI in the germline V gene. This CDR3 region has 16 residues. Trimming stripped 4 bases from V and 3 bases from J, with 18 bases between. CDR3 sequence (DNA): TGTGCCAGCAGTTCATTGTCCGGGACACGCGAAGAGACCCAGTACTTC. Its translation: CASSSLSGTREETQYF.

The table lists this clonotype with many counts. The V call is TRBV4-1, the J call TRBJ2-2; 7 nucleotides align to TRBD2. Per the germline V gene, CDR1 is MGHRA and CDR2 is YSYEKL. The CDR3 is made up of 16 amino acids. V lost 0 bases and J lost 6; bases outside the gene matches: 7. The CDR3 is CASSQEAGRGSGELFF. CDR3 in DNA: TGCGCCAGCAGCCAAGAGGCAGGGCGGGGGTCCGGGGAGCTGTTTTTT.

This clonotype was observed many times. The chain recombines TRBV20-1 with TRBJ2-7, with a weak D call TRBD2 (6 bases). Trimming left V 1 base short and J 4 bases short, with 11 bases between. The CDR3 has 13 residues. Germline V CDR1 and CDR2: DFQATT, SNEGSKA (reference sequence). In DNA form, the CDR3 reads TGCAGTGCTAGAGCTAACGGGGGATACGAGCAGTACTTC. The encoded protein is CSARANGGYEQYF.

This clonotype occurred many times. The chain recombines TRBV2 with TRBJ2-1; 8 nucleotides match TRBD1. The V and J ends lost 7 bases and 4 bases, in that order; junction bases with no gene match: 6. The CDR3 length is 14 residues. CDR1 is SNHLY, CDR2 FYNNEI, per germline. The CDR3 nucleotides read TGTGCCAGCAAGACAGGGGACGCGTACAATGAGCAGTTCTTC. Encoded protein: CASKTGDAYNEQFF.

The chain joins TRBV29-1 to TRBJ2-1, with D unclear. Germline V gives CDR1 SQVTM, CDR2 ANQGSEA. The CDR3 extends over 13 amino acids. The V end lost 5 bases, the J end lost 2 bases, and 10 bases lay between the germline ends. The CDR3 DNA reads TGCAGCGTTCAGTCGGACCCCTACAATGAGCAGTTCTTC. Its translation: CSVQSDPYNEQFF.

This clonotype has at least ten counts. The chain carries TRBV4-3 and TRBJ2-1; D perhaps matches TRBD2 (5 bases). The germline V gene has CDR1 LGHNA and CDR2 YSLEER. This CDR3 is built from 16 residues. V shed 0 bases and J shed 1 base, with 10 bases lying between them. CDR3 residues: CASSQDGISSYNEQFF. The DNA of the CDR3 is TGCGCCAGCAGCCAAGACGGGATCTCTTCCTACAATGAGCAGTTCTTC.

This clonotype was picked up many times. The J gene is TRBJ2-3, the V gene TRBV9; D ambiguous. V was pared by 0 bases and J by 4 bases, with 9 bases between. Looked up from germline, CDR1 is SGDLS and CDR2 is YYNGEE. This CDR3 comprises 14 residues. DNA of the CDR3: TGTGCCAGCAGCGTAGGTGGGTTAGCAGATACGCAGTATTTT. Encoded protein: CASSVGGLADTQYF. Looking up the rest from reference TRBV9 and TRBJ2-3 gives the full variable domain: DSGVTQTPKHLITATGQRVTLRCSPRSGDLSVYWYQQSLDQGLQFLIQYYNGEERAKGNILERFSAQQFPDLHSELNLSSLELGDSALYFCASSVGGLADTQYFGPGTRLTVL.

This chain connects TRBV7-9 to TRBJ2-7; perhaps TRBD1 as D (5 bases). Per the germline V gene, CDR1 is SEHNR and CDR2 is FQNEAQ (reference sequence). V dropped 2 bases and J dropped 0 bases, with 14 bases sitting between them. This CDR3 spans 16 amino acids. CDR3 in DNA: TGTGCCAGCAGCTTAAGCAGGGAAAATCCCTCCTACGAGCAGTACTTC. Translation: CASSLSRENPSYEQYF.

Ten or more counts support this clonotype. V is TRBV25-1 and J is TRBJ2-1, with D tentatively TRBD1 (5 bases). CDR1 MGHDK and CDR2 SYGVNS come from the germline V gene. The CDR3 has 16 amino acids. Trimming stripped 0 bases from V and 0 bases from J, with 9 bases between. Written as DNA, the CDR3 is TGTGCCAGCAGTGAATACCCGACAGCCTCCTACAATGAGCAGTTCTTC. It encodes CASSEYPTASYNEQFF. The variable domain in full, with the rest retrieved from reference TRBV25-1 and TRBJ2-1, is EADIYQTPRYLVIGTGKKITLECSQTMGHDKMYWYQQDPGMELHLIHYSYGVNSTEKGDLSSESTVSRIRTEHFPLTLESARPSHTSQYLCASSEYPTASYNEQFFGPGTRLTVL.

This clonotype was detected many times. The chain is built from TRBV27 and TRBJ2-7, with TRBD1 identical over 7 bases. The CDR3 covers 15 residues. Germline V gene lookup returns CDR1 MNHEY and CDR2 SMNVEV (reference sequence). After removal of 3 bases from V and 6 bases from J, the junction contained 11 bases not matched to a gene. This CDR3 reads CASSLGQLPSSEQYF. CDR3 coding DNA: TGTGCCAGCAGTTTGGGACAGCTACCAAGCTCCGAGCAGTACTTC.

Many counts were recorded for this clonotype. This chain connects TRBV11-2 to TRBJ2-5, with D perhaps TRBD1 (6 bases). The CDR3 extends over 14 amino acids. CDR1 and CDR2 from the germline V gene are SGHAT and FQNNGV. V was cut by 5 bases and J by 5 bases, with 15 bases left in between. CDR3 region: CASSPTGLPETQYF. The CDR3 region has the DNA TGTGCCAGCAGCCCCACAGGGTTGCCGGAGACCCAGTACTTC.

This clonotype was counted ten times or more. The V gene is TRBV29-1, the J gene TRBJ2-5, with a possible D match to TRBD1 (5 bases). Germline V gene data show CDR1 as SQVTM and CDR2 as ANQGSEA. This CDR3 contains 13 residues. The V end lost 3 bases, the J end lost 5 bases, and 13 bases lay between the germline ends. CDR3 bases: TGCAGCGTTGAGGGGCAGGGTAGTGAGACCCAGTACTTC. As protein: CSVEGQGSETQYF.

This clonotype was counted many times. The chain recombines TRBV12-3 or TRBV12-4 with TRBJ2-1; TRBD2 matches 11 bases. The CDR3 is made up of 19 amino acids. The V gene end was trimmed by 6 bases and the J gene end by 5 bases; junction bases not matched to a gene: 18. The CDR3 protein is CASSPRLVSGRARDNEQFF. In nucleotides, the CDR3 is TGTGCCAGCAGCCCCAGATTGGTTAGCGGGAGGGCCCGGGACAATGAGCAGTTCTTC.

This clonotype came up many times. The chain has TRBV20-1 and TRBJ1-5, with a weak D call TRBD1 (6 bases). Per the germline V gene, CDR1 is DFQATT and CDR2 is SNEGSKA (reference sequence). Trimming shortened V by 6 bases and J by 0 bases, and 21 bases separated the two germline ends. This CDR3 comprises 17 residues. The CDR3 loop reads CSATYETGVHSNQPQHF. The CDR3, as DNA: TGCAGTGCCACTTACGAGACAGGAGTACATAGCAATCAGCCCCAGCATTTT.

The rearrangement joins TRBV6-5 to TRBJ1-4; D unclear. Germline values: CDR1 MNHEY, CDR2 SVGAGI. V was shortened by 7 bases and J by 7 bases, with 13 bases between the two germline ends. This CDR3 region has 13 residues. CDR3 in amino acids: CASKGWLAEKLFF. The CDR3 nucleotides are TGTGCCAGCAAAGGATGGTTGGCTGAAAAACTGTTTTTT.

This clonotype showed up many times. The chain carries TRBV29-1 and TRBJ2-7; TRBD1 aligns across 7 bases. Trimming removed 6 bases from V and 2 bases from J; junction bases left unmatched: 4. From germline, CDR1 is SQVTM and CDR2 ANQGSEA. This CDR3 is 12 amino acids long. CDR3 loop: CSVQDRPYEQYF. The CDR3, as DNA: TGCAGCGTCCAGGACAGGCCCTACGAGCAGTACTTC.